This TCR beta chain was identified during a study of shared clonotypes between healthy human individuals. The CDR3 contains 14 residues. V shed 4 bases, J shed 2 bases, and the junction held 3 bases outside the gene matches. CDR1 and CDR2 (germline): ENHRY, SYGVKD. Assay: immunoSEQ multiplex PCR; the TCRdb copy retains only in-frame clones and omits some. The profile shows about 380,000 clones, about 97% of them singletons. The V call is TRBV10-3, the J call TRBJ2-7; 9 bases fit TRBD1. The sample taken for sequencing was memory CD8+ T cells sorted from blood. Sample subset: CD45RO+ cells pooled with CCR7-negative TemRA cells. This TCR was recovered from a man aged 25-40 years in good health. For the CDR3, the DNA is TGTGCCATCAGTGGACAGGGGGGAACCTACGAGCAGTACTTC. Amino acid sequence: CAISGQGGTYEQYF.